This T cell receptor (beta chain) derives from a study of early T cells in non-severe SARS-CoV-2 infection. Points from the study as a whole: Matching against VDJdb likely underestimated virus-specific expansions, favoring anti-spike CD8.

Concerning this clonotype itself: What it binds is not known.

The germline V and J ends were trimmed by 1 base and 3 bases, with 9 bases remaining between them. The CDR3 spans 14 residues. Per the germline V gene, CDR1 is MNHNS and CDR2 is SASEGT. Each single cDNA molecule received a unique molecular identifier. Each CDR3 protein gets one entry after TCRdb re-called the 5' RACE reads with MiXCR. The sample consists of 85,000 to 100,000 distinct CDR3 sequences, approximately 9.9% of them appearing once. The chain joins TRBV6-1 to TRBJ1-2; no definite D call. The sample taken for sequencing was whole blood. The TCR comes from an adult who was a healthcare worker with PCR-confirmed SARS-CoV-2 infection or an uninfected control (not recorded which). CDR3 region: CASSEDKSYYGYTF. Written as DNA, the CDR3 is TGTGCCAGCAGTGAAGACAAATCATACTATGGCTACACCTTC.